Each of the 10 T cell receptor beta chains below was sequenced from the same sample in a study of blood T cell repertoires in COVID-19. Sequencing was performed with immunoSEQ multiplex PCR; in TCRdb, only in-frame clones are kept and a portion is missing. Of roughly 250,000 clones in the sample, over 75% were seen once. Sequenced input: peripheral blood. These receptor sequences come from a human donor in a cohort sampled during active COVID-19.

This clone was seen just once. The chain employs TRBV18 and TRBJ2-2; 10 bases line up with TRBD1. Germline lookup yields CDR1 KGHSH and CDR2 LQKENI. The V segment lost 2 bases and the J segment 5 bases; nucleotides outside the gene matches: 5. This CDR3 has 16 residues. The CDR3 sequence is CASSPNGQGVTGELFF. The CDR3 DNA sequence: TGTGCCAGCTCACCAAATGGACAGGGGGTAACCGGGGAGCTGTTTTTT.

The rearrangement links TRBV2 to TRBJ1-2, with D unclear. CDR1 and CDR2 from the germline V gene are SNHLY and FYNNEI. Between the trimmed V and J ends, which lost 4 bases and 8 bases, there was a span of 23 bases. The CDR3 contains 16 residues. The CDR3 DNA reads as TGTGCCAGCAGTGGCGAACGTGCCGCACGAACGTACGGCTACACCTTC. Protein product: CASSGERAARTYGYTF.

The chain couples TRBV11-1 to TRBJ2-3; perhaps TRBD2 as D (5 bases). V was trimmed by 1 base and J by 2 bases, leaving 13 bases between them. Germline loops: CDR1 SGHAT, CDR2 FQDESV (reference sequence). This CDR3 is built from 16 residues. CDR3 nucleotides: TGTGCCAGCAGCTTAGAGAGTCTAGCTTTCACAGATACGCAGTATTTT. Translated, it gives CASSLESLAFTDTQYF.

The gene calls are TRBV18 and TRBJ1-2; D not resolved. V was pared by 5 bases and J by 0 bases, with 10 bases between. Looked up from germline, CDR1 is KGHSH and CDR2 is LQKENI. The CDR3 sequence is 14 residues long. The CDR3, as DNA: TGTGCCAGCTCAGCGTCCGGGACTAACTATGGCTACACCTTC. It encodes CASSASGTNYGYTF.

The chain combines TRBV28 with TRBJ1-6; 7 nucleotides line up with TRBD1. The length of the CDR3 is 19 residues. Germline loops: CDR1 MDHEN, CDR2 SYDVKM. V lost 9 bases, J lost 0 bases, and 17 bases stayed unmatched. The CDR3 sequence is CASRDRDRPLSSYNSPLHF. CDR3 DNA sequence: TGTGCCAGTCGAGACCGGGACAGACCTCTTAGCTCCTATAATTCACCCCTCCACTTT.

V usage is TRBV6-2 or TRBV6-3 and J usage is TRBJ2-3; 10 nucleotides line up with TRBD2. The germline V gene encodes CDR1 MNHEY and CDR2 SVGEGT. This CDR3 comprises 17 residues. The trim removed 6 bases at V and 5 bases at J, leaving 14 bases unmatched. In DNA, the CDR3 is TGTGCCAGCAGCTCCCATGAGCGGGGGGGCCTAAAAGATACGCAGTATTTT. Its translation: CASSSHERGGLKDTQYF.

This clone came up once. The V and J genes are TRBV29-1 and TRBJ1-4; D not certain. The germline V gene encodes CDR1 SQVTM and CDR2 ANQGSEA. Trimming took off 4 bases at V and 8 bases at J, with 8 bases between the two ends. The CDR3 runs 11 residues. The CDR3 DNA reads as TGCAGCGTTGGACTAACGGAAAAACTGTTTTTT. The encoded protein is CSVGLTEKLFF.

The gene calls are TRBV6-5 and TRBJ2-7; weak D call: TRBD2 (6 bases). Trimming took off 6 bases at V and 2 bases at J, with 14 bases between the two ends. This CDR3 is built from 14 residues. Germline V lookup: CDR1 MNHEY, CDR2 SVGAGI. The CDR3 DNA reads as TGTGCCAGCAGCGCCCCCGGGAGCACCTACGAGCAGTACTTC. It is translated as CASSAPGSTYEQYF.

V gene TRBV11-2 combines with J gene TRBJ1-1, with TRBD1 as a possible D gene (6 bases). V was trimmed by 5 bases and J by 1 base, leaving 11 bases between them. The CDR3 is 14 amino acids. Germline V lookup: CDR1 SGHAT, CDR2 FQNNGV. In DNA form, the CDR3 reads TGTGCCAGCAGCAAACGGACAGAGAACACTGAAGCTTTCTTT. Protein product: CASSKRTENTEAFF.

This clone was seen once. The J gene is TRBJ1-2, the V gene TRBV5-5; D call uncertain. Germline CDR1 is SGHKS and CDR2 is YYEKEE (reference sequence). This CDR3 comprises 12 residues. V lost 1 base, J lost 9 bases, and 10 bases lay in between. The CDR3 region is CASSLSGSSYTF. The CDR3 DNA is TGTGCCAGCAGCTTGTCAGGCAGTAGCTACACCTTC.